This TCR beta chain came from a study of T cell changes during pregnancy in multiple sclerosis. CDR3 length: 12 amino acids. Germline CDR1 and CDR2: MNHEY and SMNVEV (reference sequence). V shed 7 bases, J shed 8 bases, and the junction held 7 bases outside the gene matches. Repertoires were generated with immunoSEQ multiplex PCR, while TCRdb's copy carries only in-frame clones and drops some. This sample has about 67,000 clones, with 91% found just once. This sequence joins TRBV27 and TRBJ1-1; 7 positions match TRBD1. This TCR came from a female donor with multiple sclerosis, enrolled in a pregnancy study. The sequencing here drew on peripheral blood, taken in the second trimester of pregnancy. The CDR3 here is CASKTGSSEAFF. CDR3 DNA sequence: TGTGCCAGCAAGACAGGGTCATCCGAAGCTTTCTTT.